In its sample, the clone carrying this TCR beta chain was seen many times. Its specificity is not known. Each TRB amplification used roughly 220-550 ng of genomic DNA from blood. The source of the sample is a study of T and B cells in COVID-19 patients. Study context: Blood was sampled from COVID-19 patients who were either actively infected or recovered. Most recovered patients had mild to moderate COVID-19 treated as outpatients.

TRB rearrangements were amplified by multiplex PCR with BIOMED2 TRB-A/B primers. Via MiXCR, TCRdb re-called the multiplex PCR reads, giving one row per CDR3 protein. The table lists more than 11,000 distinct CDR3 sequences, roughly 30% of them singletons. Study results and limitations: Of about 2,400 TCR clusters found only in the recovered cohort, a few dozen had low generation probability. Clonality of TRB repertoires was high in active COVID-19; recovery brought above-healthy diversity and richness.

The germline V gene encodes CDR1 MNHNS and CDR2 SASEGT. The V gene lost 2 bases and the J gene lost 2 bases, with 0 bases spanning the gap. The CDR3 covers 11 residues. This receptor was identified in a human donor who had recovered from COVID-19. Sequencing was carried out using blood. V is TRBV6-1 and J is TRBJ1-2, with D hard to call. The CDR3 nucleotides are TGTGCCAGCAGTGAAAACTATGGCTACACCTTC. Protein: CASSENYGYTF.